This section outlines one TCR beta chain sequence together with its context. Its antigen is as yet unknown. Documented treatment: some 20 received Ad26.COV2.S at low or high dose, single or two shots; about five received placebo; per-sample allocation not given. On day 63 after the first injection, vaccine and placebo recipients gave samples. The V and J ends lost 3 bases and 7 bases, in that order; junction bases with no gene match: 2. The CDR3 is 14 amino acids. CDR1 MGHRA and CDR2 YSYEKL come from the germline V gene. This specimen comes from a study of Ad26.COV2.S vaccination and SARS-CoV-2 variants. Study details: The vaccine Ad26.COV2.S was put into the muscle once, or twice with 56 days between.

Clones were read by immunoSEQ multiplex PCR, and TCRdb kept only the in-frame ones, dropping some. Of about 680,000 clones listed, 70% to 90% are singletons. General study findings and limits: Responses of T cells in total may have been underestimated by the TCR breadth and depth analyses.

The specimen was peripheral blood, collected in a trial of Ad26.COV2.S vaccine versus placebo. This TCR was recovered from a person aged 18-65 years who received the Ad26.COV2.S COVID-19 vaccine or a placebo. The V gene is TRBV4-1, the J gene TRBJ1-5; TRBD1 matches 11 bases. CDR3 amino acids: CASSQGTGGQPQHF. The CDR3 bases are TGCGCCAGCAGCCAGGGGACAGGGGGACAGCCCCAGCATTTT.